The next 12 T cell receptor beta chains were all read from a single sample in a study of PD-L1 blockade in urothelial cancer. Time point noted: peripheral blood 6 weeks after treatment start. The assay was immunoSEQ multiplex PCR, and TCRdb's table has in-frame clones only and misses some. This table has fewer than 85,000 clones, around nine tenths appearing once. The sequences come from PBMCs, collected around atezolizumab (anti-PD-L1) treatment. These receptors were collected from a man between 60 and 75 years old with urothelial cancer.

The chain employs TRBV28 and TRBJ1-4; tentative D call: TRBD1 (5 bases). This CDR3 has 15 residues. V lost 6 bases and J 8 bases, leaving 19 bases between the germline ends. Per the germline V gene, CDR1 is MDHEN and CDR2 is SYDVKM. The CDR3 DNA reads TGTGCCAGCAGCCAGGGCAAAACCTCATACGAAAAACTGTTTTTT. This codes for CASSQGKTSYEKLFF. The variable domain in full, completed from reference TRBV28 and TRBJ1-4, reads DVKVTQSSRYLVKRTGEKVFLECVQDMDHENMFWYRQDPGLGLRLIYFSYDVKMKEKGDIPEGYSVSREKKERFSLILESASTNQTSMYLCASSQGKTSYEKLFFGSGTQLSVL.

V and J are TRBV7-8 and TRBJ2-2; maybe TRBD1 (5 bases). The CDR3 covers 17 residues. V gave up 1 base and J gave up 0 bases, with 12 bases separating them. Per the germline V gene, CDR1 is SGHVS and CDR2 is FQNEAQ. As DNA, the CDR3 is TGTGCCAGCAGCTTAGTTCTTCCAGGGACGAACACCGGGGAGCTGTTTTTT. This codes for CASSLVLPGTNTGELFF.

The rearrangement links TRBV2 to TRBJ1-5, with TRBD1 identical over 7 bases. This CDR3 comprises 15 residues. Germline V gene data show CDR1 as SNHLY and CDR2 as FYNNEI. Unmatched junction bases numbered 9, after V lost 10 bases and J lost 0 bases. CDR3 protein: CATNRDRYSNQPQHF. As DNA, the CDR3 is TGTGCCACAAATAGGGACAGATATAGCAATCAGCCCCAGCATTTT.

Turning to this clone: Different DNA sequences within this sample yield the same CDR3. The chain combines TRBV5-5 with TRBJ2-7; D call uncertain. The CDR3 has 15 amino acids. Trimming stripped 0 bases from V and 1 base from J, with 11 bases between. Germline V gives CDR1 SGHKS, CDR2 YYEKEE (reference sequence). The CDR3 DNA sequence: TGTGCCAGCAGCTTGGACAGTCCCCTTTCCTACGAGCAGTACTTC. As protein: CASSLDSPLSYEQYF.

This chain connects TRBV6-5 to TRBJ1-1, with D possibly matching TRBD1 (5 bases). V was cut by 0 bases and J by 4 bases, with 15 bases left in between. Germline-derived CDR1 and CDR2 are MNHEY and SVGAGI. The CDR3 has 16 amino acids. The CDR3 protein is CASSYSSRGPGTEAFF. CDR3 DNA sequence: TGTGCCAGCAGTTACTCTTCGCGGGGACCGGGCACTGAAGCTTTCTTT.

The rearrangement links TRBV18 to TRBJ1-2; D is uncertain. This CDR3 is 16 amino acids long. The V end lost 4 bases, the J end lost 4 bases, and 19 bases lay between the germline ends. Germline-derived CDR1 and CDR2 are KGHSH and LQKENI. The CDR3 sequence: CASSQLGDTLRYGYTF. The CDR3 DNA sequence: TGTGCCAGCTCACAGTTGGGTGACACGTTACGCTATGGCTACACCTTC.

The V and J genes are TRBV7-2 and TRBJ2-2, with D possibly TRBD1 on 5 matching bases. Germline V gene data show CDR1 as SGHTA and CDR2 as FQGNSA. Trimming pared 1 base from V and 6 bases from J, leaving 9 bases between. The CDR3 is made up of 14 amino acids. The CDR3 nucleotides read TGTGCCAGCAGCTTAGGGGGCTGGGCCGGGGAGCTGTTTTTT. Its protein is CASSLGGWAGELFF.

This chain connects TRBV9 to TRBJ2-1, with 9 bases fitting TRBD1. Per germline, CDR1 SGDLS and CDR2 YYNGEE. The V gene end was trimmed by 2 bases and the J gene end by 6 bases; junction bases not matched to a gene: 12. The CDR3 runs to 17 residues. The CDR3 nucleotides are TGTGCCAGCAGCGTGACGCCGGGACAGGGTCGTGTCAATGAGCAGTTCTTC. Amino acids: CASSVTPGQGRVNEQFF.

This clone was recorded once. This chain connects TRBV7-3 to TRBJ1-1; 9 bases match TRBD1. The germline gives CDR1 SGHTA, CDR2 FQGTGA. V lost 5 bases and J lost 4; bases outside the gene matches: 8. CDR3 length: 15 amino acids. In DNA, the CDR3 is TGTGCCAGCAGCCGGACGGGACAGGGAGGCACTGAAGCTTTCTTT. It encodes CASSRTGQGGTEAFF. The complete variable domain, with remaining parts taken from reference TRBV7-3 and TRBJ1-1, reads GAGVSQTPSNKVTEKGKYVELRCDPISGHTALYWYRQSLGQGPEFLIYFQGTGAADDSGLPNDRFFAVRPEGSVSTLKIQRTERGDSAVYLCASSRTGQGGTEAFFGQGTRLTVV.

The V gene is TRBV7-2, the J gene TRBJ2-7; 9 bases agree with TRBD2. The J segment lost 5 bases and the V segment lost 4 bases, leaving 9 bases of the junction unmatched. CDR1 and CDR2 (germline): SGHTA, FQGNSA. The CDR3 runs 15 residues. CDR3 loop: CASSSQRGAIDEQYF. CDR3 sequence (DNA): TGTGCCAGCAGCTCCCAGCGGGGGGCAATCGACGAGCAGTACTTC.

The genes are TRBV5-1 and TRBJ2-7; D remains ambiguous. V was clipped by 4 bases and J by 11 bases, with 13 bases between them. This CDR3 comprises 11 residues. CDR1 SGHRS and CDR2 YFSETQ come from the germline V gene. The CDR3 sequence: CASSQASSEYF. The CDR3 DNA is TGCGCCAGCAGCCAGGCCAGCTCGGAGTACTTC.

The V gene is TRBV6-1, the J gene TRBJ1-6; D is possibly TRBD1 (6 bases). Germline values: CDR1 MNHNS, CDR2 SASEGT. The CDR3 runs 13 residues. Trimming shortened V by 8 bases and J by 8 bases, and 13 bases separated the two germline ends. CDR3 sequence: CASLNRVDSPLHF. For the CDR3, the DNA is TGTGCCAGCCTCAACAGGGTTGATTCACCCCTCCACTTT.